These 4 T cell receptor beta chains were all obtained from the same sample, sequenced in a study of T cell responses to AZD1222 COVID-19 vaccine. The assay was immunoSEQ multiplex PCR, and TCRdb's table has in-frame clones only and misses some. The table includes roughly 250,000 clones, 85% to 95% detected once. The starting material was peripheral blood, obtained on day 0 of AZD1222 vaccination. Source of these receptors: an adult in good health.

V usage is TRBV30 and J usage is TRBJ1-3; D gene unclear. V was shortened by 5 bases and J by 0 bases, with 8 bases between the two germline ends. Germline lookup yields CDR1 GTSNPN and CDR2 SVGIG (reference sequence). The CDR3 spans 13 residues. CDR3 nucleotides: TGTGCCTGGGGGGTTAACTCTGGAAACACCATATATTTT. Protein sequence: CAWGVNSGNTIYF. The whole variable domain, filled in from reference TRBV30 and TRBJ1-3, reads SQTIHQWPATLVQPVGSPLSLECTVEGTSNPNLYWYRQAAGRGLQLLFYSVGIGQISSEVPQNLSASRPQDRQFILSSKKLLLSDSGFYLCAWGVNSGNTIYFGEGSWLTVV.

This chain connects TRBV19 to TRBJ2-6; D possibly corresponds to TRBD1 (6 bases). CDR3 length equals 14 residues. The V and J ends lost 9 bases and 4 bases respectively, with 13 bases between them. Germline V gives CDR1 LNHDA, CDR2 SQIVND (reference sequence). Here the CDR3 DNA reads TGTGCCAGCCACAGGGCGGCGGGGGCCAACGTCCTGACTTTC. It codes for CASHRAAGANVLTF.

The rearrangement joins TRBV9 to TRBJ1-4, with 7 bases fitting TRBD1. Germline values: CDR1 SGDLS, CDR2 YYNGEE. V was pared by 3 bases and J by 5 bases, with 7 bases of the junction left unmatched. The CDR3 sequence is 15 residues long. The CDR3 spells CASSAGGTGNEKLFF. The DNA for the CDR3 is TGTGCCAGCAGCGCAGGGGGAACAGGGAATGAAAAACTGTTTTTT.

This clone was detected once. This sequence joins TRBV3-1 (or the pseudogene TRBV3-2) and TRBJ2-6; 10 nucleotides agree with TRBD2. The germline V gene has CDR1 LGHDT and CDR2 YNNKEL (reference sequence). The CDR3 loop spans 17 amino acids. Germline trimming cut 7 bases from V and 2 bases from J; bases unmatched to any gene: 8. CDR3 coding DNA: TGTGCCAGCACCAGGACTAGCGGACTCCCTGGGGCCAACGTCCTGACTTTC. This translates into CASTRTSGLPGANVLTF.